Presented here are 5 T cell receptor beta chains from one specimen sequenced in a study of blood T cell repertoires in COVID-19. Generated by immunoSEQ multiplex PCR, the TCRdb table keeps only in-frame clones and is missing some. This sample has about 190,000 clones, with 60% to 80% found just once. Material: peripheral blood. The receptors stem from a woman aged 70-85 years with acute or convalescent COVID-19.

The chain uses TRBV7-3 and TRBJ2-7; D perhaps matches TRBD1 (6 bases). Deletions cut 3 bases from V and 6 bases from J, with 15 bases between. Germline loops: CDR1 SGHTA, CDR2 FQGTGA. The CDR3 spans 14 residues. CDR3 in amino acids: CASSFAWGPCEQYF. The CDR3 nucleotides are TGTGCCAGCAGCTTTGCATGGGGGCCCTGCGAGCAGTACTTC.

V is TRBV11-2 and J is TRBJ1-5; the D is unclear. Per germline, CDR1 SGHAT and CDR2 FQNNGV. CDR3 size: 14 residues. Trimming stripped 1 base from V and 1 base from J, with 5 bases between. As DNA, the CDR3 is TGTGCCAGCAGCTTAGCCGGGAGCAATCAGCCCCAGCATTTT. This translates into CASSLAGSNQPQHF.

J is TRBJ2-1 and V is TRBV18; TRBD2 agrees at 11 bases. Unmatched junction bases numbered 9, after V lost 3 bases and J lost 8 bases. The length of the CDR3 is 16 residues. Per germline, CDR1 KGHSH and CDR2 LQKENI. CDR3 nucleotide sequence: TGTGCCAGCTCACCGGCCCGTAGCGGGAGGGGAGATGAGCAGTTCTTC. This gives the protein CASSPARSGRGDEQFF.

This clone was seen only a few times. The rearrangement uses TRBV5-4 and TRBJ2-7; 9 positions match TRBD2. Germline V gives CDR1 SGHNT, CDR2 YYREEE (reference sequence). This CDR3 has 16 residues. Trimming took 5 bases from V and 5 from J; bases not matched to a gene: 14. CDR3 in amino acids: CASSGSGSGKFNEQYF. The DNA for the CDR3 is TGTGCCAGCAGTGGTAGCGGGAGCGGGAAATTCAACGAGCAGTACTTC.

CDR3 coding DNA: TGTGCCAGCAGCCCTCACCTAGGTTCCGGGGAGCTGTTTTTT. Its protein product is CASSPHLGSGELFF. The chain couples TRBV7-7 to TRBJ2-2; D gene uncertain. Trimming took 5 bases from V and 6 from J, leaving 13 bases between them. The CDR3 length is 14 residues. CDR1 SSHAT and CDR2 FNYEAQ come from the germline V gene (reference sequence).